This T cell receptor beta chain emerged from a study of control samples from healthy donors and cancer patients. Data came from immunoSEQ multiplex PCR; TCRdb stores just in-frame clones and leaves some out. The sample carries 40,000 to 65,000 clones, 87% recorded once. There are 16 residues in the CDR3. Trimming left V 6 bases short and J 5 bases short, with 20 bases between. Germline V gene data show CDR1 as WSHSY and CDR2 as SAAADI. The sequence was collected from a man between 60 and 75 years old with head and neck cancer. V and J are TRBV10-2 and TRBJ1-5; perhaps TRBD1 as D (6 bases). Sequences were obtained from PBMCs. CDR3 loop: CASSQQGVGKHQPQHF. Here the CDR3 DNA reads TGCGCCAGCAGCCAACAGGGCGTGGGTAAACATCAGCCCCAGCATTTT.